This T cell receptor beta chain was recovered during a study of cytomegalovirus exposure and HLA in healthy donors. Points from the study as a whole: As a later analysis showed, a missense DCLRE1C variant was linked to trimming of TCR beta V- and J-genes.

V was cut by 4 bases and J by 6 bases, with 9 bases left in between. The CDR3 is made up of 11 amino acids. Germline V gives CDR1 DFQATT, CDR2 SNEGSKA (reference sequence). A multiplex PCR was run with 60 Vbeta primers and 13 Jbeta primers. The protocol was immunoSEQ multiplex PCR, while the TCRdb copy is restricted to in-frame clones and leaves out a portion. Of approximately 200,000 clones detected, around three quarters appear once; the ten largest clones hold about 1.9%. A note on this clone: Its antigen is undetermined. In the same sample, other DNA sequences code for this CDR3.

The sample taken for sequencing was PBMCs. The receptor was derived from a man in his thirties or forties in good health and CMV-seronegative. The genes are TRBV20-1 and TRBJ1-1; D might be TRBD1 (5 bases). The CDR3 nucleotides are TGCAGTGCTAAAGACAGATCTGAAGCTTTCTTT. It encodes CSAKDRSEAFF.